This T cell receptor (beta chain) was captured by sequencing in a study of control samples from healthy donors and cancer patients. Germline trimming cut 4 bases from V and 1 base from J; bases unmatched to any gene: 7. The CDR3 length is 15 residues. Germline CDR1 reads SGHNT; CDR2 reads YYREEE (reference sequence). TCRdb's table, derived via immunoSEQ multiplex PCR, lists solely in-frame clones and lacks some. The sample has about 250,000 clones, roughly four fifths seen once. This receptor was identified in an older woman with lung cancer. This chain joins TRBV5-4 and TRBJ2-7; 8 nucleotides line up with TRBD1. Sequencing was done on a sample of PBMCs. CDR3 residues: CASSGRTGGSYEQYF. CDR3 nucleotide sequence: TGTGCCAGCAGCGGGCGAACAGGGGGTTCCTACGAGCAGTACTTC.